This TCR beta chain was observed in a study of blood T cell repertoires in COVID-19. TCRdb's table, derived via immunoSEQ multiplex PCR, lists solely in-frame clones and lacks some. The profile shows around 100,000 clones, around 73% of them singletons. The TCR was taken from a man between 60 and 75 years old with active or convalescent COVID-19. Material for sequencing was peripheral blood.

This chain's CDR3 is CASSPTGTASGYTF. The DNA of the CDR3 is TGTGCCAGCAGCCCGACCGGGACAGCCAGTGGCTACACCTTC. The chain uses TRBV3-1 (or the pseudogene TRBV3-2) and TRBJ1-2; 7 nucleotides align to TRBD1. The V gene end was trimmed by 4 bases and the J gene end by 7 bases; junction bases not matched to a gene: 9. Germline lookup yields CDR1 LGHDT and CDR2 YNNKEL (reference sequence). The CDR3 contains 14 residues.